A selection of T cell receptor beta chains follows, all from one sample in a study of cytomegalovirus exposure and HLA in healthy donors. Produced via immunoSEQ multiplex PCR; TCRdb's table is partial and in-frame only. The sample includes some 66,000 clones, around 80% seen only once; the top ten take around 3%. The specimen sequenced was PBMCs. Receptors were obtained from a woman aged 25-40 years in good health and CMV-seronegative. The CDR3 runs from the conserved cysteine through the conserved F or W. D genes are given only for firm matches. Rows may omit the clone size; those that give it use once, few, many or a size class.

DNA: TGCAGTGCTAAAATACAAGAGACCCAGTACTTC
CDR3: CSAKIQETQYF
J: TRBJ2-5
size: few
D: NA
V: TRBV20-1
length: 11

DNA: TGTGCCAGCAGACAGGGGTCGCGCACTGAAGCTTTCTTT
CDR3: CASRQGSRTEAFF
J: TRBJ1-1
size: once
D: TRBD1
V: TRBV19
length: 13

DNA: TGTGCCAGCAGTGCGACAGTCATGAACACTGAAGCTTTCTTT
CDR3: CASSATVMNTEAFF
J: TRBJ1-1
size: NA
D: NA
V: TRBV6-1
length: 14

DNA: TGTGCCACCAGTCCGAACTACTCGGAGACCCAGTACTTC
CDR3: CATSPNYSETQYF
J: TRBJ2-5
size: few
D: NA
V: TRBV15
length: 13

DNA: TGCGCCAGCAGGACTCAGGGGGCCGGCACTGAAGCTTTCTTT
CDR3: CASRTQGAGTEAFF
J: TRBJ1-1
size: NA
D: TRBD1
V: TRBV10-2
length: 14

DNA: TGTGCCAGTAGTATGAGGACAGGGACGAGGGGGAGCAATCAGCCCCAGCATTTT
CDR3: CASSMRTGTRGSNQPQHF
J: TRBJ1-5
size: NA
D: TRBD1
V: TRBV19
length: 18

DNA: TGTGCCAGCAGTGAAAGGCCCGGGGACAGGGGGTTCCAAGTAGACTTC
CDR3: CASSERPGDRGFQVDF
J: TRBJ2-5
size: once
D: TRBD1
V: TRBV6-1
length: 16

DNA: TGTGCCAGCAGCCCCGACACAGTGAACACTGAAGCTTTCTTT
CDR3: CASSPDTVNTEAFF
J: TRBJ1-1
size: NA
D: NA
V: TRBV6-4
length: 14

DNA: TGTGCCAGCAGCCCCCCGACTAGCGGGATAACCTACGAGCAATACTTC
CDR3: CASSPPTSGITYEQYF
J: TRBJ2-7
size: NA
D: TRBD2
V: TRBV9
length: 16

DNA: TGTGCCAGCAGCCTTGGGACATTCTTCTACGAGCAGTACTTC
CDR3: CASSLGTFFYEQYF
J: TRBJ2-7
size: once
D: NA
V: TRBV5-6
length: 14

DNA: TGTGCCAGCAGCTCCGGGACTAACCCCCCCCACACAGATACGCAGTATTTT
CDR3: CASSSGTNPPHTDTQYF
J: TRBJ2-3
size: NA
D: TRBD2
V: TRBV13
length: 17

DNA: TGTGCCAGCAGTCCGCCGGGGAGTTCCTACAATGAGCAGTTCTTC
CDR3: CASSPPGSSYNEQFF
J: TRBJ2-1
size: once
D: NA
V: TRBV7-9
length: 15

DNA: TGTGCCAGCAGTTACCTTGCGGGGGGGAACACAGATACGCAGTATTTT
CDR3: CASSYLAGGNTDTQYF
J: TRBJ2-3
size: NA
D: TRBD2
V: TRBV6-5
length: 16

DNA: TGCGCCAGCAGCCAGGACACTTTGGGGACCCAGTACTTC
CDR3: CASSQDTLGTQYF
J: TRBJ2-5
size: NA
D: NA
V: TRBV4-3
length: 13

DNA: TGTGCCAGCAGCTTACGACAGGGCGGCAATGAGCAGTTCTTC
CDR3: CASSLRQGGNEQFF
J: TRBJ2-1
size: NA
D: TRBD1
V: TRBV7-6
length: 14

DNA: TGTGCCAGCTCGCCAAGTCGGACAGGGGGGAACGCAGATACGCAGTATTTT
CDR3: CASSPSRTGGNADTQYF
J: TRBJ2-3
size: NA
D: TRBD1
V: TRBV18
length: 17

DNA: TGTGCCAGCAGCCCGTCCTACGAGCAGTACTTC
CDR3: CASSPSYEQYF
J: TRBJ2-7
size: NA
D: NA
V: TRBV14
length: 11

DNA: TGTGCCAGCAGTGAATTTTTCCGGGACAAACAGTATGGCTACACCTTC
CDR3: CASSEFFRDKQYGYTF
J: TRBJ1-2
size: NA
D: NA
V: TRBV25-1
length: 16

DNA: TGTGCCAGCAGCTTGAGGTCCGGCGGGCCGGGTTTCGAGCAGTACTTC
CDR3: CASSLRSGGPGFEQYF
J: TRBJ2-7
size: NA
D: NA
V: TRBV5-4
length: 16

DNA: TGCGCCAGCAGTGAAGCGGGGGCCAAAAACATTCAGTACTTC
CDR3: CASSEAGAKNIQYF
J: TRBJ2-4
size: few
D: TRBD2
V: TRBV10-2
length: 14

DNA: TGTGCCAGCAGCTATGGGGCGGAGACCCAGTACTTC
CDR3: CASSYGAETQYF
J: TRBJ2-5
size: NA
D: NA
V: TRBV28
length: 12

DNA: TGTGCCAGCAGCTTAGATTGGAAGGGAGCACCCCTCCACTTT
CDR3: CASSLDWKGAPLHF
J: TRBJ1-6
size: NA
D: NA
V: TRBV11-3
length: 14

DNA: TGCGCCAGCAGTGAGGGGGGCCTCTACGAGCAGTACTTC
CDR3: CASSEGGLYEQYF
J: TRBJ2-7
size: few
D: NA
V: TRBV10-2
length: 13

DNA: TGTGCCAGCAGAAGGGACAGGGCCTACAATCAGCCCCAGCATTTT
CDR3: CASRRDRAYNQPQHF
J: TRBJ1-5
size: NA
D: TRBD1
V: TRBV6-6
length: 15

DNA: TGTGCCAGTAGTATTTGGGAGGGACGAGGAAACACCATATATTTT
CDR3: CASSIWEGRGNTIYF
J: TRBJ1-3
size: NA
D: NA
V: TRBV19
length: 15

DNA: TGTGCCAGCAGCCCACGGGGGGGGACTCCGAATGAGCAGTTCTTC
CDR3: CASSPRGGTPNEQFF
J: TRBJ2-1
size: NA
D: TRBD2
V: TRBV7-6
length: 15

DNA: TGTGCCAGCAGCCGCCGACAGTTTGGGGCCAACGTCCTGACTTTC
CDR3: CASSRRQFGANVLTF
J: TRBJ2-6
size: NA
D: NA
V: TRBV7-9
length: 15

DNA: TGTGCCAGCAGCTTACCTTGGGACAGCCAAGAGACCCAGTACTTC
CDR3: CASSLPWDSQETQYF
J: TRBJ2-5
size: NA
D: TRBD1
V: TRBV7-7
length: 15